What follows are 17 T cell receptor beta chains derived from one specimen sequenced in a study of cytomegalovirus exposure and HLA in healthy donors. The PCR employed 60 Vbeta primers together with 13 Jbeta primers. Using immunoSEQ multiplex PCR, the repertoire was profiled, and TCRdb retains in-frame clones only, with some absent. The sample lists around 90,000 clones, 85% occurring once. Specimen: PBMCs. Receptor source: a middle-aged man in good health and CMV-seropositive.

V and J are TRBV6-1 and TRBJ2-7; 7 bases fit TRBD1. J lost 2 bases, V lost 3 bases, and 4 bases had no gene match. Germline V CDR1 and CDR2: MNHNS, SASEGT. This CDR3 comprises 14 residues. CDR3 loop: CASSETGPPYEQYF. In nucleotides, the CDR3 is TGTGCCAGCAGTGAGACAGGGCCCCCCTACGAGCAGTACTTC.

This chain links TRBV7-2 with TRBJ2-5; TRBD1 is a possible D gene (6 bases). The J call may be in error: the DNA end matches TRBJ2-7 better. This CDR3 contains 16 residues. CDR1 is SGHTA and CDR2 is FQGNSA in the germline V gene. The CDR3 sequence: CASSPGLIGGRAEQYF. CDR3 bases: TGTGCCAGCAGCCCCGGGCTTATTGGGGGCCGAGCCGAGCAGTACTTC.

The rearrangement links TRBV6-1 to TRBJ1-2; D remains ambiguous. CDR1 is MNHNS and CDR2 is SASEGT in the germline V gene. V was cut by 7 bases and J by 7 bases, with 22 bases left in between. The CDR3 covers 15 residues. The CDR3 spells CASKALGGEMGGYTF. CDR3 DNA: TGTGCCAGCAAAGCCCTAGGAGGTGAAATGGGTGGCTACACCTTC.

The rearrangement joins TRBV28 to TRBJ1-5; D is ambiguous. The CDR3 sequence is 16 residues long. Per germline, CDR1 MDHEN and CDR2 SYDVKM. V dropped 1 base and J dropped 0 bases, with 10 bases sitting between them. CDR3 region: CASSLLGSYSNQPQHF. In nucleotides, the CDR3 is TGTGCCAGCAGTTTATTGGGGAGCTATAGCAATCAGCCCCAGCATTTT.

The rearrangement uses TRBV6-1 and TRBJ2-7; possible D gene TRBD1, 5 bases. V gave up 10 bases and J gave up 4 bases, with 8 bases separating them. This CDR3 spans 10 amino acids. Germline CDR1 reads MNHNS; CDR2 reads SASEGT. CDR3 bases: TGTGCCACTGACAGATACGAGCAGTACTTC. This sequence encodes CATDRYEQYF.

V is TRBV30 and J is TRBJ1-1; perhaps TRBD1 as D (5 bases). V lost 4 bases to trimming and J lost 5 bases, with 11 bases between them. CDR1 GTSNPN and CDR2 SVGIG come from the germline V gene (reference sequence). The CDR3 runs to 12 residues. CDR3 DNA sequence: TGTGCCTGGAAGAGGCGGGGGACTGAAGCTTTCTTT. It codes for CAWKRRGTEAFF.

The CDR3 is CASSPLSSGSTDTQYF. The CDR3 coding sequence is TGTGCCAGCTCACCACTATCTAGCGGGAGCACAGATACGCAGTATTTT. The J gene is TRBJ2-3, the V gene TRBV18, with 8 bases fitting TRBD2. The germline CDR1 and CDR2 sequences are KGHSH and LQKENI. The CDR3 contains 16 residues. Trimming removed 1 base from V and 0 bases from J; junction bases left unmatched: 3.

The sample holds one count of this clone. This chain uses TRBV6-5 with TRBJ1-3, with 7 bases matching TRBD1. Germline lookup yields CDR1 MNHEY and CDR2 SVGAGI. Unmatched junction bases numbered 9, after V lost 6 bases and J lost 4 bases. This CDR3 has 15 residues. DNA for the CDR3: TGTGCCAGCAGACGTACAGGGGAGTTCGGAAACACCATATATTTT. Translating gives CASRRTGEFGNTIYF.

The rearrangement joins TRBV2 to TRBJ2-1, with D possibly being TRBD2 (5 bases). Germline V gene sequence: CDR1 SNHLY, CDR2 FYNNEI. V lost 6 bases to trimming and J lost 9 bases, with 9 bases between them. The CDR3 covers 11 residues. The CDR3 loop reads CASRLEGEQFF. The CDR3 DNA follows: TGTGCCAGCAGGTTAGAGGGTGAGCAGTTCTTC.

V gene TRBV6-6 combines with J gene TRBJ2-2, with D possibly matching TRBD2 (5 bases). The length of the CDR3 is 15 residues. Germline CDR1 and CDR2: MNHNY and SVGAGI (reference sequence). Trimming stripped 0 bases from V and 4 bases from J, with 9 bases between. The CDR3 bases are TGTGCCAGCAGTTACTCGCGACTACCCACCGGGGAGCTGTTTTTT. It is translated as CASSYSRLPTGELFF.

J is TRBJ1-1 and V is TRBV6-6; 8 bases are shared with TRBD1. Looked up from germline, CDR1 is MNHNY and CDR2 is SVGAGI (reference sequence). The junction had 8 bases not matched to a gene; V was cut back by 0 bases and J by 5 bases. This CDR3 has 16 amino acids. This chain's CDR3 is CASSYSPGGEGTEAFF. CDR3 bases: TGTGCCAGCAGTTACTCGCCAGGGGGCGAAGGAACTGAAGCTTTCTTT.

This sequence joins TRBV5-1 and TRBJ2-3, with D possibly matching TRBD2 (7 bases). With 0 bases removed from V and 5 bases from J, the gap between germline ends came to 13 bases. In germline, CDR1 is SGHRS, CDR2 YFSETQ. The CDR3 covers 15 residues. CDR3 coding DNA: TGCGCCAGCAGCTTGGAGGGGGGGGGCCTAGATACGCAGTATTTT. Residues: CASSLEGGGLDTQYF.

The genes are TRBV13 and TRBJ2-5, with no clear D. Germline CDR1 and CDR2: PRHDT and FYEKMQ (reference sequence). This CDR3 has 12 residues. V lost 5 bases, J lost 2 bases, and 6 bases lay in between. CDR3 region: CASSMAQETQYF. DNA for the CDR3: TGTGCCAGCAGCATGGCACAAGAGACCCAGTACTTC.

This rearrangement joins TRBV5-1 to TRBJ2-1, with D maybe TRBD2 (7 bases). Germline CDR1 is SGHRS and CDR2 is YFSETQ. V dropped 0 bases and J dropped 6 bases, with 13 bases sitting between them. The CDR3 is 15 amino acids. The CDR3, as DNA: TGCGCCAGCAGCTTGGTCTGGGGAGGGGGCAATGAGCAGTTCTTC. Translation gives CASSLVWGGGNEQFF.

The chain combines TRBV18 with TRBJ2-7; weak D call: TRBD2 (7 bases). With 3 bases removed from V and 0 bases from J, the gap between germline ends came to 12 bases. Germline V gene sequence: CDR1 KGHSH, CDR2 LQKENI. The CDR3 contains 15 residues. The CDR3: CASSPGAGVSYEQYF. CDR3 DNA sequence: TGTGCCAGCTCACCGGGGGCGGGAGTCTCCTACGAGCAGTACTTC.

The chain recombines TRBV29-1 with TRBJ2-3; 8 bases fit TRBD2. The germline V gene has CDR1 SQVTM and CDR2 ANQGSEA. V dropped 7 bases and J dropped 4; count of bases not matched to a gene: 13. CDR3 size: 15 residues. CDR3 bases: TGCAGCGGAGACCCCAGCGGGGGCGGTGCAGATACGCAGTATTTT. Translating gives CSGDPSGGGADTQYF.

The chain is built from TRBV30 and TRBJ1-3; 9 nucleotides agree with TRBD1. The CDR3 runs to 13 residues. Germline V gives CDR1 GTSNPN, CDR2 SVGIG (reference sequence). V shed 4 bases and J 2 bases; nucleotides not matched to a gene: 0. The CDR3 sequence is CAWNRGPGNTIYF. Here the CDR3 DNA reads TGTGCCTGGAACAGGGGGCCTGGAAACACCATATATTTT.